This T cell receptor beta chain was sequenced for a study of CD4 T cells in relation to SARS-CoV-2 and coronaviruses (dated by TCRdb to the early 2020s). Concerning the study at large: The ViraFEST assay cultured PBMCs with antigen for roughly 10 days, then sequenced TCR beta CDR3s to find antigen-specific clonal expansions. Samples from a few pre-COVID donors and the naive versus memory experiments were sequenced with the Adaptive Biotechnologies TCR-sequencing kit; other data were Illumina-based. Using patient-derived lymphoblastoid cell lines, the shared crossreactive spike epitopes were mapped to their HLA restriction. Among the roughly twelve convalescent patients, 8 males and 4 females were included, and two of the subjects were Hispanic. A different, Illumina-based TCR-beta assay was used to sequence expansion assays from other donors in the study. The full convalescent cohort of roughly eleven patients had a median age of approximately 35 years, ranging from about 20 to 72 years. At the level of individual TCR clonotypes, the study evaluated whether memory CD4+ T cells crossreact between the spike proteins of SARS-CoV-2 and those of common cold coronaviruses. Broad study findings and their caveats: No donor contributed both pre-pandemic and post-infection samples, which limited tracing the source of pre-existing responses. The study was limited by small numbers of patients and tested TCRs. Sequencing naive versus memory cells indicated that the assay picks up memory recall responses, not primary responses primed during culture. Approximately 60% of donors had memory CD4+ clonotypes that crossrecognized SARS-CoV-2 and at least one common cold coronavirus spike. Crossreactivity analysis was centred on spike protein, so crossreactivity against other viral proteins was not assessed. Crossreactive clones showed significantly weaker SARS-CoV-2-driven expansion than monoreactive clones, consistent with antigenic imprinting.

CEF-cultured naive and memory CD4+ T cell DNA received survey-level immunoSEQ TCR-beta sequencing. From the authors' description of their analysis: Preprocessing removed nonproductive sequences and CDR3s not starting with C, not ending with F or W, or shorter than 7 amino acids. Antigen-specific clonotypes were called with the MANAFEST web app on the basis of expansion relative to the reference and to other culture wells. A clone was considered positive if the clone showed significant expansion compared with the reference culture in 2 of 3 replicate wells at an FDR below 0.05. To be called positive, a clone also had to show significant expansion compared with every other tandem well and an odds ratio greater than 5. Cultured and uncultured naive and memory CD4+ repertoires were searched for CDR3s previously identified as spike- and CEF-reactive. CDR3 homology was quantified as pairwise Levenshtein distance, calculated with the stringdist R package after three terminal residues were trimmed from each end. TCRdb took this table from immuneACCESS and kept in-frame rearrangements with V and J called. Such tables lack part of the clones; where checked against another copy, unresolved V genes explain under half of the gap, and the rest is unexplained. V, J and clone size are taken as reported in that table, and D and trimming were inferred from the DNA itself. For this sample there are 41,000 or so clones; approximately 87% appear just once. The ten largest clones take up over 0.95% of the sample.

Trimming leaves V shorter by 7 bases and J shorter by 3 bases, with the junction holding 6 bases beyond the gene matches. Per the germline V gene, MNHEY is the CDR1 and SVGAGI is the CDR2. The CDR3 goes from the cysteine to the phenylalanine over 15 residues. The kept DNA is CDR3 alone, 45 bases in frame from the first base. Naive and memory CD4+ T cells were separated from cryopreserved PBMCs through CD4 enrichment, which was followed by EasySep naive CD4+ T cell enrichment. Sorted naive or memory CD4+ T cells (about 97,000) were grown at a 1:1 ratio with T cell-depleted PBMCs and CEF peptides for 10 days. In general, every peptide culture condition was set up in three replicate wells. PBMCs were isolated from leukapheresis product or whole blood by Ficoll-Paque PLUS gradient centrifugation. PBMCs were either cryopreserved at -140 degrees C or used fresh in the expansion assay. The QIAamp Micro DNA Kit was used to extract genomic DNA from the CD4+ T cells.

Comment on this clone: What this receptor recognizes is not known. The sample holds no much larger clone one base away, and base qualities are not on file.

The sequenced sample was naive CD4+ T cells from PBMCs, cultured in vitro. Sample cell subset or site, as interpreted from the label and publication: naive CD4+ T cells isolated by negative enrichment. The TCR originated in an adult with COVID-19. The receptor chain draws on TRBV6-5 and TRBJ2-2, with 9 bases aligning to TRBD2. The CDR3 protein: CASNPSGDYTGELFF. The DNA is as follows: TGTGCCAGCAACCCTAGCGGGGACTACACCGGGGAGCTGTTTTTT.